The sample holds a few counts of the clone carrying this TCR beta chain. The sample originates from a study of radiation and T cells in renal cell carcinoma. Profiling relied on immunoSEQ multiplex PCR, and the TCRdb table lists in-frame clones only, not all of them. The profile shows about 7,900 clones, 65% of them singletons. The CDR3 totals 11 residues. Trimming pared 3 bases from V and 4 bases from J, leaving 6 bases between. Germline V gene lookup returns CDR1 SQVTM and CDR2 ANQGSEA. Specified treatment: treatment-naive control, cytoreductive nephrectomy. This receptor was obtained from a woman in her sixties or seventies with renal cell carcinoma. The V call is TRBV29-1, the J call TRBJ2-5, with D unclear. Source: tumor tissue, taken from a patient whose treatment was nephrectomy without radiotherapy. The CDR3 coding sequence is TGCAGCGTTGACCGGACAGAGACCCAGTACTTC. Amino acids: CSVDRTETQYF.